This T cell receptor (beta chain) was documented in a study of control samples from healthy donors and cancer patients. Assay used: immunoSEQ multiplex PCR; TCRdb lists only in-frame clones, some missing. Here the sample spans approximately 44,000 clones, 70% to 75% being singletons. The germline V gene encodes CDR1 SGHDN and CDR2 FVKESK. V lost 5 bases and J 0 bases, leaving 6 bases between the germline ends. The CDR3 is 13 amino acids. In its sample, this clone was seen once. The sequenced material came from formalin-fixed, paraffin-embedded tissue. This clonotype was sampled from a male donor with melanoma. The V gene is TRBV14, the J gene TRBJ2-3; D not certain. CDR3 DNA: TGTGCCAGCAGCTACGGGAGCACAGATACGCAGTATTTT. Translated: CASSYGSTDTQYF.